Each of the 15 T cell receptor beta chains below was sequenced from the same sample in a study of blood T cell repertoires in COVID-19. Generated by immunoSEQ multiplex PCR, the TCRdb table keeps only in-frame clones and is missing some. The sample records 150,000 to 200,000 clones, 82% being singletons. What was sequenced was PBMCs or T cells enriched from blood (not recorded which). These receptor sequences come from a man aged 50-59 years who had recovered from COVID-19.

As DNA, the CDR3 is TGTGCCAGTACCGAGACAGGTACCTACGAGCAGTACTTC. It yields the protein CASTETGTYEQYF. V gene TRBV19 combines with J gene TRBJ2-7; D perhaps matches TRBD1 (6 bases). Germline V CDR1 and CDR2: LNHDA, SQIVND (reference sequence). With 7 bases removed from V and 2 bases from J, the gap between germline ends came to 12 bases. The CDR3 is 13 amino acids.

The J gene is TRBJ1-2, the V gene TRBV3-1 (or the pseudogene TRBV3-2), with TRBD1 matching over 7 bases. J was trimmed by 1 base and V by 4 bases; bases with no gene match: 9. CDR1 LGHDT and CDR2 YNNKEL come from the germline V gene (reference sequence). The CDR3 extends over 16 amino acids. CDR3 loop: CASSPSADRRNYGYTF. The CDR3 nucleotides are TGTGCCAGCAGCCCTTCTGCGGACAGGCGTAACTATGGCTACACCTTC.

This clone turned up a few times. The V call is TRBV2, the J call TRBJ2-7, with TRBD2 identical over 16 bases. Germline V gene sequence: CDR1 SNHLY, CDR2 FYNNEI. This CDR3 spans 15 amino acids. J gave up 6 bases and V 6 bases, and 5 bases lay outside the gene matches. In DNA form, the CDR3 reads TGTGCCAGCAGGCCGGGACTAGCGGGAGGGAGCGAGCAGTACTTC. Amino acids: CASRPGLAGGSEQYF.

V and J are TRBV4-2 and TRBJ2-7; D is unclear. The CDR3 is 12 residues long. Germline loops: CDR1 LGHNA, CDR2 YNFKEQ. Trimming shortened V by 1 base and J by 12 bases, and 13 bases separated the two germline ends. This chain's CDR3 is CASSQGENKRYF. CDR3 nucleotide sequence: TGTGCCAGCAGCCAAGGTGAGAATAAGCGGTACTTC.

The genes are TRBV6-2 or TRBV6-3 and TRBJ1-2; 11 nucleotides line up with TRBD1. This CDR3 region has 14 residues. Per germline, CDR1 MNHEY and CDR2 SVGEGT. J lost 9 bases, V lost 5 bases, and 8 bases had no gene match. The CDR3 loop is CASSPQGTGGSYTF. The CDR3 nucleotides read TGTGCCAGCAGTCCGCAAGGGACAGGGGGGAGCTACACCTTC.

The chain has TRBV5-1 and TRBJ2-7, with 15 bases that match TRBD2. Looked up from germline, CDR1 is SGHRS and CDR2 is YFSETQ. CDR3 length: 19 amino acids. Trimming took 4 bases from V and 0 from J; bases not matched to a gene: 11. CDR3 bases: TGCGCCAGCAGCCAGGGACTAGCGGGGGGCTTTCCAAGCTCCTACGAGCAGTACTTC. Its translation is CASSQGLAGGFPSSYEQYF.

This clone has only a few counts. The V and J genes are TRBV28 and TRBJ2-4; D possibly corresponds to TRBD2 (6 bases). V lost 7 bases to trimming and J lost 8 bases, with 15 bases between them. The CDR3 is 13 residues long. CDR1 and CDR2 (germline): MDHEN, SYDVKM. CDR3 protein: CASNGGGTDIQYF. Written as DNA, the CDR3 is TGTGCCAGCAACGGGGGAGGTACAGACATTCAGTACTTC.

The rearrangement links TRBV29-1 to TRBJ2-1; 7 positions agree with TRBD1. The CDR3 is 16 residues long. CDR1 and CDR2 (germline): SQVTM, ANQGSEA. V trimming: 7 bases; J trimming: 0 bases; junction bases outside the gene matches: 12. The CDR3 DNA follows: TGCAGCGCTATTGCGACAGGGTCAAGCTCCTACAATGAGCAGTTCTTC. The encoded protein is CSAIATGSSSYNEQFF.

V usage is TRBV3-1 (or the pseudogene TRBV3-2) and J usage is TRBJ1-5, with a tentative D call TRBD1 (6 bases). Germline V gene lookup returns CDR1 LGHDT and CDR2 YNNKEL (reference sequence). V lost 3 bases and J 5 bases, leaving 20 bases between the germline ends. This CDR3 is 17 amino acids long. The chain's CDR3 is CASSQYYSRDNHQPQHF. CDR3 DNA sequence: TGTGCCAGCAGCCAGTACTATTCCCGGGACAATCATCAGCCCCAGCATTTT.

V and J are TRBV14 and TRBJ2-2; D remains unclear. V was clipped by 4 bases and J by 5 bases, with 17 bases between them. Germline V gene sequence: CDR1 SGHDN, CDR2 FVKESK. CDR3 length: 16 residues. The CDR3 DNA follows: TGTGCCAGCAGCCCGCGCCCCTCCATTCAAACCGGGGAGCTGTTTTTT. Translated: CASSPRPSIQTGELFF. Using reference TRBV14 and TRBJ2-2 for the parts outside the CDR3, the full variable domain is EAGVTQFPSHSVIEKGQTVTLRCDPISGHDNLYWYRRVMGKEIKFLLHFVKESKQDESGMPNNRFLAERTGGTYSTLKVQPAELEDSGVYFCASSPRPSIQTGELFFGEGSRLTVL.

This clone was detected ten times or more. The chain carries TRBV4-1 and TRBJ2-1; 13 bases agree with TRBD2. Germline-derived CDR1 and CDR2 are MGHRA and YSYEKL. Losses at the gene ends were 1 base for V and 8 bases for J; bases not matched to a gene: 11. The CDR3 has 18 amino acids. CDR3 coding DNA: TGCGCCAGCAGCCAAGCTCCCCGGACTAGCGGGAGAGGAGATGAGCAGTTCTTC. Translated: CASSQAPRTSGRGDEQFF.

The chain employs TRBV9 and TRBJ1-2; D is perhaps TRBD1 (6 bases). The CDR3 spans 13 residues. Per germline, CDR1 SGDLS and CDR2 YYNGEE. The V and J ends lost 0 bases and 5 bases respectively, with 8 bases between them. The CDR3 sequence: CASSVDQGYGYTF. In nucleotides, the CDR3 is TGTGCCAGCAGCGTAGACCAGGGGTATGGCTACACCTTC.

This clone showed up just a few times. The CDR3 DNA sequence: TGTGCCAGCAGCTACAGGGAGAACGTGAATGAGCAGTTCTTC. Translated, it gives CASSYRENVNEQFF. This chain joins TRBV6-5 and TRBJ2-1, with D tentatively TRBD1 (6 bases). CDR1 and CDR2 from the germline V gene are MNHEY and SVGAGI. The CDR3 spans 14 residues. Trimming shortened V by 6 bases and J by 7 bases, and 16 bases separated the two germline ends.

The CDR3 DNA reads as TGTGCCAGCAGCCAGAAATCACTAAATCAGCCCCAGCATTTT. Translating gives CASSQKSLNQPQHF. The chain carries TRBV6-6 and TRBJ1-5; unclear D gene. Trimming shortened V by 6 bases and J by 4 bases, and 13 bases separated the two germline ends. Germline loops: CDR1 MNHNY, CDR2 SVGAGI (reference sequence). CDR3 length: 14 amino acids.

This clone was detected only once. The chain uses TRBV28 and TRBJ2-5, with 9 positions matching TRBD1. Losses at the gene ends were 3 bases for V and 3 bases for J; bases not matched to a gene: 5. Germline values: CDR1 MDHEN, CDR2 SYDVKM. The CDR3 contains 15 residues. For the CDR3, the DNA is TGTGCCAGCAGTTTTGAGGACAGGGGTAAAGAGACCCAGTACTTC. This sequence encodes CASSFEDRGKETQYF. The complete variable domain, with remaining parts taken from reference TRBV28 and TRBJ2-5, reads DVKVTQSSRYLVKRTGEKVFLECVQDMDHENMFWYRQDPGLGLRLIYFSYDVKMKEKGDIPEGYSVSREKKERFSLILESASTNQTSMYLCASSFEDRGKETQYFGPGTRLLVL.